Presented here are 26 T cell receptor beta chains from one specimen sequenced in a study of blood T cell repertoires in COVID-19. Data came from immunoSEQ multiplex PCR; TCRdb stores just in-frame clones and leaves some out. This table has fewer than 250,000 clones, approximately 85% appearing once. The specimen sequenced was peripheral blood. All receptors come from a woman at least 80 years old with COVID-19, enrolled during active disease.

This clone showed up just a few times. J is TRBJ1-3 and V is TRBV5-1; D might be TRBD1 (6 bases). CDR1 is SGHRS, CDR2 YFSETQ, per germline. This CDR3 contains 15 residues. Trimming stripped 4 bases from V and 0 bases from J, with 11 bases between. The chain's CDR3 is CASSTGRFSGNTIYF. In DNA form, the CDR3 reads TGCGCCAGCAGCACAGGGAGATTCTCTGGAAACACCATATATTTT. The variable domain in full, completed from reference TRBV5-1 and TRBJ1-3, reads KAGVTQTPRYLIKTRGQQVTLSCSPISGHRSVSWYQQTPGQGLQFLFEYFSETQRNKGNFPGRFSGRQFSNSRSEMNVSTLELGDSALYLCASSTGRFSGNTIYFGEGSWLTVV.

This rearrangement joins TRBV28 to TRBJ1-5; tentative D call: TRBD1 (6 bases). This CDR3 has 15 residues. The V gene lost 1 base and the J gene lost 4 bases, with 11 bases spanning the gap. Germline CDR1 is MDHEN and CDR2 is SYDVKM. The CDR3 DNA is TGTGCCAGCAGTTTATCTCTCCAGGGGAATCAGCCCCAGCATTTT. This sequence encodes CASSLSLQGNQPQHF.

The chain is built from TRBV3-1 (or the pseudogene TRBV3-2) and TRBJ1-1, with D uncertain. Trimming removed 3 bases at V and 2 bases at J, with 10 bases between. The V gene's germline CDR1 is LGHDT and CDR2 YNNKEL (reference sequence). CDR3 size: 14 residues. CDR3 in DNA: TGTGCCAGCAGCCAGAGGATACCAAACACTGAAGCTTTCTTT. Encoded protein: CASSQRIPNTEAFF.

V gene TRBV27 combines with J gene TRBJ1-5; possibly TRBD1 for D (6 bases). The germline V gene encodes CDR1 MNHEY and CDR2 SMNVEV (reference sequence). The V end lost 5 bases, the J end lost 4 bases, and 15 bases lay between the germline ends. This CDR3 is built from 15 residues. CDR3 nucleotides: TGTGCCAGCAGTCCCAAAACAGGGATAAATCAGCCCCAGCATTTT. Protein sequence: CASSPKTGINQPQHF.

For the CDR3, the DNA is TGTGCCAGCAGCACCGGGACAGGGGTGTGGGAGACCCAGTACTTC. Translated, it gives CASSTGTGVWETQYF. V and J are TRBV28 and TRBJ2-5, with 10 positions matching TRBD1. The CDR3 covers 15 residues. V was pared by 6 bases and J by 5 bases, with 9 bases of the junction left unmatched. The V gene's germline CDR1 is MDHEN and CDR2 SYDVKM.

The V gene is TRBV10-3, the J gene TRBJ1-3; 7 bases are a match to TRBD1. The CDR3 is 14 amino acids. Per the germline V gene, CDR1 is ENHRY and CDR2 is SYGVKD. The V and J ends lost 10 bases and 0 bases, in that order; junction bases with no gene match: 6. Here the CDR3 reads CATRDSSSGNTIYF. The CDR3 DNA sequence: TGTGCCACCAGGGACAGCTCCTCTGGAAACACCATATATTTT.

The J gene is TRBJ1-1, the V gene TRBV29-1; 9 bases are shared with TRBD1. CDR3 length: 14 residues. Trimming removed 6 bases from V and 1 base from J; junction bases left unmatched: 6. In germline, CDR1 is SQVTM, CDR2 ANQGSEA. The CDR3, as DNA: TGCAGCGTGGGGACAGGGAGGGGGAACACTGAAGCTTTCTTT. It encodes CSVGTGRGNTEAFF.

The gene calls are TRBV5-5 and TRBJ1-3, with D possibly matching TRBD1 (5 bases). Trimming removed 0 bases at V and 0 bases at J, with 10 bases between. CDR1 and CDR2 (germline): SGHKS, YYEKEE (reference sequence). The CDR3 sequence is 16 residues long. Here the CDR3 DNA reads TGTGCCAGCAGCTTGGGTAGACAGAACTCTGGAAACACCATATATTTT. This encodes CASSLGRQNSGNTIYF.

The genes are TRBV5-1 and TRBJ2-5; 8 nucleotides agree with TRBD2. V lost 6 bases and J lost 2; bases outside the gene matches: 3. Per the germline V gene, CDR1 is SGHRS and CDR2 is YFSETQ. CDR3 length: 13 amino acids. The CDR3 sequence is CASNRGGQETQYF. CDR3 nucleotides: TGCGCCAGCAACCGGGGGGGGCAAGAGACCCAGTACTTC.

This chain links TRBV6-5 with TRBJ2-7; 8 positions agree with TRBD2. V lost 5 bases to trimming and J lost 2 bases; unmatched junction nucleotides: 2. Germline values: CDR1 MNHEY, CDR2 SVGAGI. CDR3 length: 13 residues. In DNA form, the CDR3 reads TGTGCCAGCAGTAGAGCGGGGGCCTACGAGCAGTACTTC. Its protein is CASSRAGAYEQYF.

This sequence joins TRBV6-6 and TRBJ2-7; tentatively, D is TRBD1 (6 bases). The germline CDR1 and CDR2 sequences are MNHNY and SVGAGI (reference sequence). CDR3 length: 14 residues. Trimming removed 0 bases from V and 2 bases from J, with 8 bases in between. CDR3 DNA: TGTGCCAGCAGTTACTCAGAGGGGGCCTACGAGCAGTACGTC. Its protein is CASSYSEGAYEQYV.

The chain employs TRBV19 and TRBJ1-1, with D possibly being TRBD1 (6 bases). The CDR3 sequence is 14 residues long. V was trimmed by 4 bases and J by 2 bases, leaving 11 bases between them. Germline V gives CDR1 LNHDA, CDR2 SQIVND (reference sequence). CDR3 coding DNA: TGTGCCAGTAGTACCATGGACAGTAACACTGAAGCTTTCTTT. Translated: CASSTMDSNTEAFF.

This chain connects TRBV15 to TRBJ1-1, with D unclear. Trimming shortened V by 1 base and J by 5 bases, and 11 bases separated the two germline ends. Germline CDR1 is LNHNV and CDR2 is YYDKDF (reference sequence). This CDR3 contains 14 residues. The CDR3 loop is CATSRATGLTEAFF. The CDR3 bases are TGTGCCACCAGCAGAGCCACGGGGTTAACTGAAGCTTTCTTT.

The V and J genes are TRBV3-1 (or the pseudogene TRBV3-2) and TRBJ2-6; D remains ambiguous. The CDR3 has 14 residues. V lost 4 bases to trimming and J lost 2 bases, with 6 bases between them. CDR1 LGHDT and CDR2 YNNKEL come from the germline V gene (reference sequence). In nucleotides, the CDR3 is TGTGCCAGCAGCCTAAAAACTGGGGCCAACGTCCTGACTTTC. It is translated as CASSLKTGANVLTF.

The chain has TRBV24-1 and TRBJ2-7, with 9 bases that match TRBD1. The CDR3 is 15 residues long. The V gene's germline CDR1 is KGHDR and CDR2 SFDVKD. Trimming removed 6 bases from V and 5 bases from J; junction bases left unmatched: 10. CDR3 nucleotides: TGTGCCACCAGTATAAGAACAGGGGGCAGGGACGAGCAGTACTTC. The encoded protein is CATSIRTGGRDEQYF.

V usage is TRBV7-3 and J usage is TRBJ2-5; 8 nucleotides match TRBD1. V was clipped by 2 bases and J by 1 base; unmatched bases: 6. This CDR3 contains 16 residues. The V gene's germline CDR1 is SGHTA and CDR2 FQGTGA. CDR3 in amino acids: CASSLGQTGGQETQYF. CDR3 in DNA: TGTGCCAGCAGCTTAGGACAAACAGGGGGCCAAGAGACCCAGTACTTC. The whole variable domain, filled in from reference TRBV7-3 and TRBJ2-5, reads GAGVSQTPSNKVTEKGKYVELRCDPISGHTALYWYRQSLGQGPEFLIYFQGTGAADDSGLPNDRFFAVRPEGSVSTLKIQRTERGDSAVYLCASSLGQTGGQETQYFGPGTRLLVL.

The genes are TRBV30 and TRBJ2-7; 9 nucleotides align to TRBD1. This CDR3 is built from 12 residues. After removal of 4 bases from V and 5 bases from J, the junction contained 3 bases not matched to a gene. Germline CDR1 is GTSNPN and CDR2 is SVGIG (reference sequence). This CDR3 is CAWITGGNEQYF. The CDR3 coding sequence is TGTGCCTGGATAACAGGGGGCAACGAGCAGTACTTC.

This chain links TRBV7-2 with TRBJ1-6, with a weak D call TRBD1 (5 bases). Deletions cut 0 bases from V and 7 bases from J, with 16 bases between. CDR1 and CDR2 from the germline V gene are SGHTA and FQGNSA. This CDR3 has 17 amino acids. CDR3 in amino acids: CASSLALRQGTNSPLHF. The CDR3, as DNA: TGTGCCAGCAGCTTAGCCTTAAGGCAGGGAACCAATTCACCCCTCCACTTT. The variable domain in full, with the rest retrieved from reference TRBV7-2 and TRBJ1-6, is GAGVSQSPSNKVTEKGKDVELRCDPISGHTALYWYRQSLGQGLEFLIYFQGNSAPDKSGLPSDRFSAERTGGSVSTLTIQRTQQEDSAVYLCASSLALRQGTNSPLHFGNGTRLTVT.

The chain uses TRBV7-2 and TRBJ2-3; the D gene is possibly TRBD2 (6 bases). The CDR3 sequence is 13 residues long. Trimming took 7 bases from V and 4 from J, leaving 12 bases between them. In germline, CDR1 is SGHTA, CDR2 FQGNSA. This chain's CDR3 is CASMWRGADTQYF. The CDR3 DNA reads as TGTGCCAGCATGTGGCGGGGCGCAGATACGCAGTATTTT. Full variable domain (rest looked up from reference TRBV7-2 and TRBJ2-3): GAGVSQSPSNKVTEKGKDVELRCDPISGHTALYWYRQSLGQGLEFLIYFQGNSAPDKSGLPSDRFSAERTGGSVSTLTIQRTQQEDSAVYLCASMWRGADTQYFGPGTRLTVL.

The rearrangement links TRBV6-1 to TRBJ2-7; 12 nucleotides agree with TRBD1. V was clipped by 0 bases and J by 4 bases; unmatched bases: 4. CDR3 length equals 16 residues. Germline-derived CDR1 and CDR2 are MNHNS and SASEGT. The CDR3 loop reads CASSEARDRGRYEQYV. As DNA, the CDR3 is TGTGCCAGCAGTGAAGCGCGGGACAGGGGGCGATACGAGCAGTACGTC.

The chain has TRBV15 and TRBJ2-3, with D perhaps matching TRBD2 (5 bases). The CDR3 is made up of 13 amino acids. Per the germline V gene, CDR1 is LNHNV and CDR2 is YYDKDF (reference sequence). Trimming shortened V by 5 bases and J by 10 bases, and 16 bases separated the two germline ends. CDR3 protein: CATSSIGGESQYF. The CDR3 DNA follows: TGTGCCACCAGCTCCATCGGTGGGGAGTCGCAGTATTTT.

On this clone: Within the sample, other DNA sequences also encode this same CDR3. This chain joins TRBV7-2 and TRBJ1-3; D is unclear. The CDR3 extends over 15 amino acids. CDR1 and CDR2 (germline): SGHTA, FQGNSA. V was shortened by 1 base and J by 3 bases, with 10 bases between the two germline ends. CDR3 sequence (DNA): TGTGCCAGCAGCTTAGATCCAGGAGGTGGAAACACCATATATTTT. It codes for CASSLDPGGGNTIYF.

This rearrangement joins TRBV5-6 to TRBJ2-7; 8 bases match TRBD2. This CDR3 contains 16 residues. J gave up 0 bases and V 0 bases, and 5 bases lay outside the gene matches. The V gene's germline CDR1 is SGHDT and CDR2 YYEEEE. CDR3 sequence reads: CASSLDPGGNSYEQYF. The CDR3 DNA reads TGTGCCAGCAGCTTGGACCCGGGGGGGAACTCCTACGAGCAGTACTTC.

The chain employs TRBV19 and TRBJ2-7, with 8 bases aligning to TRBD2. With V trimmed by 6 bases and J by 4 bases, 14 bases remained unmatched. CDR3 length: 16 residues. The V gene's germline CDR1 is LNHDA and CDR2 SQIVND (reference sequence). CDR3 region: CASSAQSGGEGYEQYF. DNA for the CDR3: TGTGCCAGTAGCGCCCAAAGCGGGGGCGAAGGGTACGAGCAGTACTTC.

This chain joins TRBV18 and TRBJ2-7; D may be TRBD2 (6 bases). The CDR3 runs to 14 residues. Per germline, CDR1 KGHSH and CDR2 LQKENI. Trimming took off 1 base at V and 1 base at J, with 8 bases between the two ends. CDR3 amino acids: CASSPQGGSYEQYV. The CDR3, as DNA: TGTGCCAGCTCACCACAAGGAGGGTCCTACGAGCAGTACGTC.

The chain uses TRBV5-6 and TRBJ1-2; D not resolved. CDR1 is SGHDT, CDR2 YYEEEE, per germline. The V end lost 4 bases, the J end lost 5 bases, and 12 bases lay between the germline ends. The CDR3 extends over 13 amino acids. The CDR3 coding sequence is TGTGCCAGCAGCCCTGGTCGGTTTTATGGCTACACCTTC. It translates to CASSPGRFYGYTF.